A single sample gave rise to the 15 T cell receptor beta chains below, sequenced in a study of CD8+CD57+ T cells in acquired aplastic anemia. Genomic DNA, the template, was used for profiling of the TCR beta VDJ and CDR3. TCRdb used MiXCR to reprocess the reads, holding one entry per CDR3 protein. The sample records more than 95,000 distinct CDR3 sequences, roughly 40% being singletons. Patients chosen for sequencing had CD8+CD57+ cells that had expanded, as shown by flow cytometry. The sequenced sample was sorted CD4+, CD8+, or CD8+CD57+ T cells (not recorded which) from PBMCs. These receptor sequences come from a human donor with aplastic anemia.

At least ten counts were recorded for this clonotype. This chain joins TRBV5-1 and TRBJ1-2, with D possibly matching TRBD1 (6 bases). V was clipped by 1 base and J by 4 bases, with 11 bases between them. The CDR3 has 14 residues. Per the germline V gene, CDR1 is SGHRS and CDR2 is YFSETQ. This chain's CDR3 is CASSLLLGGYGYTF. The CDR3 DNA is TGCGCCAGCAGCTTGCTTTTAGGGGGCTATGGCTACACCTTC.

The chain is built from TRBV20-1 and TRBJ1-6; 7 bases map to TRBD1. The germline gives CDR1 DFQATT, CDR2 SNEGSKA (reference sequence). The CDR3 is 15 residues long. V lost 3 bases and J lost 5; bases outside the gene matches: 7. CDR3 sequence reads: CSARVTGSNNSPLHF. The CDR3 nucleotides read TGCAGTGCTAGGGTGACAGGGAGCAATAATTCACCCCTCCACTTT.

The genes are TRBV12-3 or TRBV12-4 and TRBJ1-2; D remains unclear. The CDR3 length is 13 residues. Trimming removed 3 bases at V and 4 bases at J, with 9 bases between. Here the CDR3 DNA reads TGTGCCAGCAGTTTTGTACCCGGCTATGGCTACACCTTC. This codes for CASSFVPGYGYTF.

This chain links TRBV19 with TRBJ1-2, with D perhaps matching TRBD1 (6 bases). Germline CDR1 LNHDA, CDR2 SQIVND (reference sequence). The CDR3 contains 17 residues. The germline V and J ends were trimmed by 3 bases and 4 bases, with 21 bases remaining between them. The DNA for the CDR3 is TGTGCCAGTAGTATTTATATAACCAACGAACAGGGCTATGGCTACACCTTC. It specifies CASSIYITNEQGYGYTF.

Concerning this clonotype: The junction departs from germline at one end; a sequencing error may be responsible. The V gene is TRBV5-1, the J gene TRBJ2-1, with D unresolved. CDR3 length equals 11 residues. Per the germline V gene, CDR1 is SGHRS and CDR2 is YFSETQ. The CDR3 DNA reads TGCGCCAGCAGCTTAAAGAATGAGCAGTCCTTC. Protein sequence: CASSLKNEQSF.

This clonotype has a count of ten or more. This chain links TRBV5-1 with TRBJ1-2; no firm D call. The CDR3 consists of 16 residues. Germline CDR1 reads SGHRS; CDR2 reads YFSETQ. V lost 0 bases and J 0 bases, leaving 12 bases between the germline ends. The CDR3 sequence: CASSLDGGIANYGYTF. The CDR3 coding sequence is TGCGCCAGCAGCTTGGACGGAGGAATAGCTAACTATGGCTACACCTTC. Full variable domain (rest looked up from reference TRBV5-1 and TRBJ1-2): KAGVTQTPRYLIKTRGQQVTLSCSPISGHRSVSWYQQTPGQGLQFLFEYFSETQRNKGNFPGRFSGRQFSNSRSEMNVSTLELGDSALYLCASSLDGGIANYGYTFGSGTRLTVV.

As DNA, the CDR3 is TGTGCCAGTAGTGACGAGGGGCAGACCTACGAGCAGTACTTC. Protein product: CASSDEGQTYEQYF. The rearrangement links TRBV19 to TRBJ2-7; the D gene could be TRBD1 or TRBD2 (5 bases each). V was shortened by 5 bases and J by 2 bases, with 13 bases between the two germline ends. The CDR3 contains 14 residues. CDR1 and CDR2 (germline): LNHDA, SQIVND (reference sequence).

This chain connects TRBV12-3 or TRBV12-4 to TRBJ1-6; the D gene is possibly TRBD1 (6 bases). V gave up 6 bases and J gave up 8 bases, with 8 bases separating them. This CDR3 has 12 residues. CDR3 sequence reads: CASSYRDSPLHF. The CDR3 bases are TGTGCCAGCAGCTACAGGGATTCACCCCTCCACTTT.

The chain is built from TRBV28 and TRBJ1-1, with D hard to call. The germline V gene has CDR1 MDHEN and CDR2 SYDVKM. V was clipped by 6 bases and J by 6 bases, with 17 bases between them. CDR3 length: 14 amino acids. In nucleotides, the CDR3 is TGTGCCAGCAGCCTGGGGAGCGTGGGCGCTGAAGCTTTCTTT. Translation: CASSLGSVGAEAFF.

A remark on this clonotype: Mismatch with germline at one junction end may stem from a read error. This rearrangement joins TRBV10-2 to TRBJ2-2; 11 bases map to TRBD1. Germline V CDR1 and CDR2: WSHSY, SAAADI. CDR3 size: 15 residues. The CDR3 loop reads CPSSPGQGATGELFF. CDR3 DNA sequence: TGCCCCAGCAGCCCCGGACAGGGGGCCACCGGGGAGCTGTTTTTT.

For this clonotype: Given a much more abundant clone one base away, this may be a read error. The chain is built from TRBV7-9 and TRBJ2-1, with D possibly TRBD2 on 6 matching bases. The CDR3 loop spans 15 amino acids. CDR1 and CDR2 from the germline V gene are SEHNR and FQNEAQ (reference sequence). V lost 8 bases and J lost 9, with 23 bases in between. The CDR3 is CASRIWRGSDSEQFF. In nucleotides, the CDR3 is TGTGCCAGCCGAATTTGGCGGGGTTCCGACAGTGAGCAGTTCTTC.

Ten or more counts support this clonotype. The rearrangement uses TRBV29-1 and TRBJ1-2; the match to TRBD1 covers 7 bases. This CDR3 is built from 16 residues. CDR1 and CDR2 from the germline V gene are SQVTM and ANQGSEA. The junction had 10 bases not matched to a gene; V was cut back by 2 bases and J by 1 base. CDR3 sequence reads: CSVESRDSFYNYGYTF. The CDR3 bases are TGCAGCGTTGAATCCCGGGACAGCTTTTATAACTATGGCTACACCTTC.

CDR3 loop: CASSRVGGLMDTEAFF. CDR3 nucleotide sequence: TGTGCCAGCAGCCGGGTCGGGGGCCTTATGGACACTGAAGCTTTCTTT. The gene calls are TRBV11-1 and TRBJ1-1; a weak D match, TRBD1 (6 bases). Germline assignment: CDR1 SGHAT and CDR2 FQDESV (reference sequence). Trimming took 5 bases from V and 3 from J, leaving 19 bases between them. The CDR3 runs to 16 residues.

The chain combines TRBV10-3 with TRBJ2-7, with D possibly being TRBD1 (6 bases). The CDR3 covers 11 residues. Trimming left V 6 bases short and J 5 bases short, with 8 bases between. Germline loops: CDR1 ENHRY, CDR2 SYGVKD. This CDR3 reads CAIRGDNEQYF. The CDR3 DNA is TGTGCCATCAGAGGGGACAACGAGCAGTACTTC.

Ten or more counts support this clonotype. The chain recombines TRBV19 with TRBJ2-7; D gene ambiguous. V gave up 5 bases and J gave up 6 bases, with 14 bases separating them. The CDR3 has 13 residues. The germline V gene encodes CDR1 LNHDA and CDR2 SQIVND (reference sequence). The CDR3 coding sequence is TGTGCCAGTAGTGCCCATCCTTTTAGCGAGCAGTACGTC. It yields the protein CASSAHPFSEQYV.